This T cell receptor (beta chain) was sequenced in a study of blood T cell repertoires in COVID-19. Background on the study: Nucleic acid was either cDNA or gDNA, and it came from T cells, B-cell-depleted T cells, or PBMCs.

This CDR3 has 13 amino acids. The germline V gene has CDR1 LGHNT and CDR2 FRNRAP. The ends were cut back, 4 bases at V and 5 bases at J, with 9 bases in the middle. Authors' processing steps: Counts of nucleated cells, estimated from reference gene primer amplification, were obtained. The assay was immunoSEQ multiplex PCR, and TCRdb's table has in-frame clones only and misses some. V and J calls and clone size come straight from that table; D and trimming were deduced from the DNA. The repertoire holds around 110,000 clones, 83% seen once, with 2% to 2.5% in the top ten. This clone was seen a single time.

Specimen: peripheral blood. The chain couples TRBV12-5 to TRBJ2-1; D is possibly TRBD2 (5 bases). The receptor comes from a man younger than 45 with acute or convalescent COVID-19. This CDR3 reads CASGSRLNNEQFF. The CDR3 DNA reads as TGTGCTAGTGGTTCCAGACTAAACAATGAGCAGTTCTTC.